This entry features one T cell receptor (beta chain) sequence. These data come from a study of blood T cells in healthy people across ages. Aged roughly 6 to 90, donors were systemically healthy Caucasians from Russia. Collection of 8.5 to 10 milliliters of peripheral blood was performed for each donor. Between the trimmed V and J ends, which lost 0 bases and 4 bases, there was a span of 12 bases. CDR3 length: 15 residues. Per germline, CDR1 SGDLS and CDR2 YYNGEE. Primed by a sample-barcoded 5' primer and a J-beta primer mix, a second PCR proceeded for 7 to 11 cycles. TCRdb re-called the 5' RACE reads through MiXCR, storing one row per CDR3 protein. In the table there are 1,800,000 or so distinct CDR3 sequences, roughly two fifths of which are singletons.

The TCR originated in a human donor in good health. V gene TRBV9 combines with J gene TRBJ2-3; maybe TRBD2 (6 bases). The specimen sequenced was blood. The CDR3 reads CASSVDRGWSDTQYF. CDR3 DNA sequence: TGTGCCAGCAGCGTAGACCGGGGGTGGTCAGATACGCAGTATTTT.